The 31 T cell receptor beta chains in this list originate from one sample, sequenced in a study of T cells in Graves' hyperthyroidism and ophthalmopathy. Researchers took RNA transcripts and amplified the TCR beta CDR3 regions from them. First-round RT-PCR with HTBI primers amplified the TCR CDR3 region. Using its own MiXCR run on the multiplex PCR reads, TCRdb lists one record per CDR3 protein. Here the sample spans about 680,000 distinct CDR3 sequences, 30% to 40% being singletons. The material sequenced was blood. These receptors all come from a woman in her 40s with Graves' hyperthyroidism.

A note on this clonotype: Given a much more abundant clone one base away, this may be a read error. The chain combines TRBV20-1 with TRBJ1-2; no clear D. The length of the CDR3 is 13 residues. Deletions cut 5 bases from V and 3 bases from J, with 13 bases between. Per the germline V gene, CDR1 is DFQATT and CDR2 is SNEGSKA (reference sequence). This chain's CDR3 is CSAAATGHYGYTF. CDR3 in DNA: TGCAGTGCTGCAGCCACTGGACACTATGGCTACACCTTC.

This clonotype has only a few counts. This sequence joins TRBV19 and TRBJ2-2; 12 bases map to TRBD1. J was trimmed by 6 bases and V by 7 bases; bases with no gene match: 18. Per germline, CDR1 LNHDA and CDR2 SQIVND (reference sequence). CDR3 length: 19 residues. This chain's CDR3 is CASKGGVGQGAKGAGELFF. The CDR3 nucleotides read TGTGCCAGTAAGGGGGGAGTGGGACAGGGGGCCAAGGGCGCCGGGGAGCTGTTTTTT. The full variable domain, in which reference TRBV19 and TRBJ2-2 provide the parts outside the CDR3, is DGGITQSPKYLFRKEGQNVTLSCEQNLNHDAMYWYRQDPGQGLRLIYYSQIVNDFQKGDIAEGYSVSREKKESFPLTVTSAQKNPTAFYLCASKGGVGQGAKGAGELFFGEGSRLTVL.

The sample holds many counts of this clonotype. The chain uses TRBV2 and TRBJ1-1; D is ambiguous. CDR1 is SNHLY and CDR2 is FYNNEI in the germline V gene. V was pared by 3 bases and J by 1 base, with 6 bases between. CDR3 size: 13 residues. CDR3 region: CASSETWNTEAFF. CDR3 nucleotides: TGTGCCAGCAGTGAGACTTGGAACACTGAAGCTTTCTTT.

This sequence joins TRBV7-8 and TRBJ1-6; no reliable D call. V was pared by 4 bases and J by 7 bases, with 8 bases between. The germline V gene encodes CDR1 SGHVS and CDR2 FQNEAQ. There are 13 residues in the CDR3. CDR3 in DNA: TGTGCCAGCAGCTACACCCCAAATTCACCCCTCCACTTT. Its protein product is CASSYTPNSPLHF.

As to this clonotype: The DNA is omitted, as the CDR3 cannot be located on it reliably, and the CDR3 follows TCRdb's listing. The V and J genes are TRBV7-8 and TRBJ1-2. Looked up from germline, CDR1 is SGHVS and CDR2 is FQNEAQ. The CDR3 comprises 19 residues, both ends counted. CDR3 sequence: CASSFYICSVPASNYGYTF.

About this clonotype: The germline gene is not matched at one end of the junction; a read error may be the cause. The chain couples TRBV10-2 to TRBJ1-1; D call uncertain. CDR3 size: 14 residues. CDR1 is WSHSY, CDR2 SAAADI, per germline. DNA of the CDR3: TGTGCCAGCAGTCTTCATCGGACGGACACTGAAGCTTTCTTT. Protein product: CASSLHRTDTEAFF.

The V call is TRBV2, the J call TRBJ1-1, with unresolved D. Trimming removed 4 bases at V and 1 base at J, with 7 bases between. The CDR3 is 13 residues long. Germline V CDR1 and CDR2: SNHLY, FYNNEI. The CDR3 region is CASSAAWNTEAFF. CDR3 nucleotide sequence: TGTGCCAGCAGTGCGGCGTGGAACACTGAAGCTTTCTTT.

This clonotype came up once. The V and J genes are TRBV10-2 and TRBJ2-7; 8 bases are shared with TRBD1. Germline V gives CDR1 WSHSY, CDR2 SAAADI. V was pared by 4 bases and J by 3 bases, with 8 bases of the junction left unmatched. The CDR3 loop spans 15 amino acids. Here the CDR3 reads CASSGTGTGGYEQYF. Written as DNA, the CDR3 is TGCGCCAGCAGTGGGACCGGGACAGGAGGCTACGAGCAGTACTTC.

This clonotype appeared many times. J is TRBJ2-7 and V is TRBV20-1, with D hard to call. V was clipped by 2 bases and J by 3 bases, with 14 bases between them. The CDR3 totals 14 residues. CDR1 and CDR2 from the germline V gene are DFQATT and SNEGSKA (reference sequence). The CDR3 region is CSARTSNLGYEQYF. The CDR3 DNA reads as TGCAGTGCTAGAACGAGTAACCTGGGCTACGAGCAGTACTTC.

This clonotype was recorded at least ten times. The chain has TRBV7-2 and TRBJ2-7; the D gene is possibly TRBD2 (7 bases). The CDR3 consists of 13 residues. V gave up 1 base and J gave up 6 bases, with 10 bases separating them. Germline CDR1 SGHTA, CDR2 FQGNSA. CDR3 sequence: CASSLEGGGEQYF. In DNA, the CDR3 is TGTGCCAGCAGCTTAGAGGGGGGGGGCGAGCAGTACTTC.

The chain joins TRBV7-1 to TRBJ1-6; D uncertain. TRBV7-1 is marked as an open reading frame, function uncertain. V lost 3 bases to trimming and J lost 2 bases, with 5 bases between them. The CDR3 runs 14 residues. CDR3 nucleotide sequence: TGTGCCAGCAGCTCGGGCGCCTATAATTCACCCCTCCACTTT. It codes for CASSSGAYNSPLHF.

This clonotype was observed at least ten times. The chain links TRBV7-9 to TRBJ1-1; 7 bases are a match to TRBD1. Trimming at V came to 3 bases and at J to 3 bases, leaving 19 bases not matched to a gene. The CDR3 has 19 residues. Germline values: CDR1 SEHNR, CDR2 FQNEAQ (reference sequence). In DNA form, the CDR3 reads TGTGCCAGCAGCTTTTATCGACCCCTCACGATAACAGGGGACACTGAAGCTTTCTTT. Translating gives CASSFYRPLTITGDTEAFF.

About this clonotype itself: This CDR3 fails to terminate in the conserved phenylalanine or tryptophan, so it likely reflects a read error. No DNA is shown, since the ends of the CDR3 on it are uncertain; the CDR3 is the one TCRdb lists. The chain links TRBV6-6 to TRBJ2-6. Germline assignment: CDR1 MNHNY and CDR2 SVGAGI (reference sequence). The CDR3 region is 9 residues in length, termini included. CDR3 region: CASSYTGFG.

V gene TRBV10-3 combines with J gene TRBJ2-7; tentatively, D is TRBD2 (7 bases). The V end was cut by 6 bases, the J end by 3 bases, with 18 bases between. CDR1 and CDR2 from the germline V gene are ENHRY and SYGVKD. The CDR3 consists of 15 residues. The CDR3 DNA reads as TGTGCCATCAGGGGGGGGGCCGCGCCTGACTACGAGCAGTACTTC. Translated: CAIRGGAAPDYEQYF.

This clonotype was picked up a small number of times. V gene TRBV9 combines with J gene TRBJ1-3; D uncertain. This CDR3 comprises 17 residues. Germline loops: CDR1 SGDLS, CDR2 YYNGEE. V was cut by 0 bases and J by 0 bases, with 13 bases left in between. CDR3 residues: CASSVATGPTSGNTIYF. The CDR3, as DNA: TGTGCCAGCAGCGTAGCTACCGGGCCGACCTCTGGAAACACCATATATTTT.

The V call is TRBV2, the J call TRBJ1-5; D is uncertain. V was trimmed by 8 bases and J by 0 bases, leaving 20 bases between them. The length of the CDR3 is 17 residues. Looked up from germline, CDR1 is SNHLY and CDR2 is FYNNEI. The CDR3 loop is CASPPFPLLSSNQPQHF. The CDR3 coding sequence is TGTGCCAGCCCACCATTTCCATTACTGAGTAGCAATCAGCCCCAGCATTTT.

This clonotype was seen many times. The V gene is TRBV5-5, the J gene TRBJ2-5; D remains unclear. This CDR3 contains 14 residues. From germline, CDR1 is SGHKS and CDR2 YYEKEE (reference sequence). Trimming removed 0 bases at V and 5 bases at J, with 11 bases between. The CDR3 region has the DNA TGTGCCAGCAGCTTGGGTCCTGTCGGGGAGACCCAGTACTTC. Amino acids: CASSLGPVGETQYF.

This clonotype showed up many times. The V and J genes are TRBV7-9 and TRBJ2-7; D is unresolved. CDR1 is SEHNR and CDR2 is FQNEAQ in the germline V gene (reference sequence). This CDR3 region has 12 residues. V dropped 1 base and J dropped 6 bases, with 7 bases sitting between them. The CDR3 loop reads CASSLVVGEQYF. CDR3 bases: TGTGCCAGCAGCTTAGTTGTCGGCGAGCAGTACTTC.

This clonotype was picked up a small number of times. V is TRBV19 and J is TRBJ2-5; 16 nucleotides match TRBD2. CDR3 size: 18 residues. Germline V gene data show CDR1 as LNHDA and CDR2 as SQIVND (reference sequence). J gave up 5 bases and V 5 bases, and 11 bases lay outside the gene matches. CDR3 sequence reads: CASSQEPGLAGGGETQYF. The CDR3 bases are TGTGCCAGTAGTCAAGAGCCGGGACTAGCGGGAGGGGGGGAGACCCAGTACTTC. Filled out from reference TRBV19 and TRBJ2-5, the complete variable domain reads DGGITQSPKYLFRKEGQNVTLSCEQNLNHDAMYWYRQDPGQGLRLIYYSQIVNDFQKGDIAEGYSVSREKKESFPLTVTSAQKNPTAFYLCASSQEPGLAGGGETQYFGPGTRLLVL.

This clonotype was detected only a few times. The chain is built from TRBV10-2 and TRBJ2-7; no reliable D call. The CDR3 consists of 15 residues. Trimming pared 1 base from V and 6 bases from J, leaving 16 bases between. CDR1 and CDR2 (germline): WSHSY, SAAADI. Here the CDR3 reads CASSEYFGRASEQYF. The CDR3, as DNA: TGCGCCAGCAGTGAGTATTTCGGCAGAGCGTCCGAGCAGTACTTC.

Many counts were recorded for this clonotype. V usage is TRBV9 and J usage is TRBJ1-2; the D is unclear. Trimming removed 4 bases at V and 7 bases at J, with 11 bases between. The CDR3 extends over 12 amino acids. Germline CDR1 is SGDLS and CDR2 is YYNGEE. This CDR3 is CASSSGSGGYTF. In DNA, the CDR3 is TGTGCCAGCAGCAGCGGGTCGGGTGGCTACACCTTC. Complete variable domain (other parts from reference TRBV9 and TRBJ1-2): DSGVTQTPKHLITATGQRVTLRCSPRSGDLSVYWYQQSLDQGLQFLIQYYNGEERAKGNILERFSAQQFPDLHSELNLSSLELGDSALYFCASSSGSGGYTFGSGTRLTVV.

Turning to this clonotype: Given the absence of the conserved phenylalanine or tryptophan at the CDR3 end, a read error is likely. The chain carries TRBV6-5 and TRBJ1-1; D not resolved. Per germline, CDR1 MNHEY and CDR2 SVGAGI. The CDR3 has 11 amino acids. V lost 5 bases and J 7 bases, leaving 8 bases between the germline ends. This CDR3 reads CASSGSIEAFL. In DNA, the CDR3 is TGTGCCAGCAGTGGGTCGATTGAAGCTTTCCTT.

In regard to this clonotype: Being one base from a much bigger clone, this may be a read error. The chain joins TRBV10-3 to TRBJ1-1, with D unresolved. Deletions cut 6 bases from V and 1 base from J, with 9 bases between. The CDR3 has 13 residues. Germline V gene data show CDR1 as ENHRY and CDR2 as SYGVKD. The CDR3 nucleotides are TGTGCCATCAGACAGACGGAGAACACTGAAGCTTTCTTT. This sequence encodes CAIRQTENTEAFF.

The genes are TRBV28 and TRBJ2-7; 9 nucleotides line up with TRBD2. The CDR3 spans 11 residues. Germline V gene sequence: CDR1 MDHEN, CDR2 SYDVKM. The CDR3 DNA sequence: TGTTCGGCGGGAGGGTCCTACGAGCAGTACTTC. The encoded protein is CSAGGSYEQYF.

This clonotype occurred once. Germline and junction disagree at one end, which may indicate a read error. The genes are TRBV7-2 and TRBJ1-4; D is unclear. CDR1 is SGHTA, CDR2 FQGNSA, per germline. The CDR3 runs to 14 residues. This chain's CDR3 is CAGSAPTVNEKLFF. The CDR3 DNA follows: TGTGCCGGCAGCGCCCCTACAGTTAATGAAAAACTGTTTTTT.

The J gene is TRBJ1-1, the V gene TRBV20-1; D call uncertain. CDR1 and CDR2 (germline): DFQATT, SNEGSKA (reference sequence). Trimming took off 4 bases at V and 5 bases at J, with 5 bases between the two ends. The CDR3 covers 10 residues. The CDR3 sequence: CSATRTEAFF. DNA for the CDR3: TGCAGTGCTACCCGGACTGAAGCTTTCTTT.

In regard to this clonotype: One base away lies a much larger clone, so this may be a sequencing read error. The J gene is TRBJ2-5, the V gene TRBV20-1; TRBD1 matches at 7 bases. The CDR3 has 15 residues. Germline-derived CDR1 and CDR2 are DFQATT and SNEGSKA (reference sequence). The CDR3 DNA follows: TGCAGTGCTAGGCCCGCCTCGACAGGGAAGGAGACCCAGTGCTTC. Amino acid sequence: CSARPASTGKETQCF.

V gene TRBV7-2 combines with J gene TRBJ1-5; D is possibly TRBD1 (6 bases). Trimming took off 5 bases at V and 3 bases at J, with 14 bases between the two ends. Germline assignment: CDR1 SGHTA and CDR2 FQGNSA. This CDR3 spans 15 amino acids. This CDR3 is CASSQDAGVNQPQHF. CDR3 DNA: TGTGCCAGCAGCCAAGATGCAGGGGTCAATCAGCCCCAGCATTTT.

This clonotype came up a few times. This sequence joins TRBV20-1 and TRBJ2-7; unclear D gene. The CDR3 consists of 15 residues. The germline gives CDR1 DFQATT, CDR2 SNEGSKA (reference sequence). Trimming removed 3 bases at V and 4 bases at J, with 19 bases between. CDR3 region: CSASMNKPQDYEQYF. The CDR3 region has the DNA TGCAGTGCTAGTATGAACAAGCCGCAAGATTACGAGCAGTACTTC.

The chain is built from TRBV20-1 and TRBJ1-1; D may be TRBD1 (5 bases). Trimming took 0 bases from V and 4 from J, leaving 12 bases between them. Germline CDR1 is DFQATT and CDR2 is SNEGSKA (reference sequence). The CDR3 runs 14 residues. The CDR3 region is CSARDGAGPTEAFF. The CDR3 DNA follows: TGCAGTGCTAGAGATGGGGCGGGGCCCACTGAAGCTTTCTTT.

A remark on this clonotype: This may be a read error, as it is one base from a much larger clone. This chain uses TRBV7-9 with TRBJ1-2, with D tentatively TRBD1 (5 bases). From germline, CDR1 is SEHNR and CDR2 FQNEAQ (reference sequence). V lost 5 bases and J 5 bases, leaving 21 bases between the germline ends. The CDR3 is made up of 16 amino acids. The CDR3 is CASSPRAGHASYGYTF. The CDR3 DNA reads TGTGCCAGCAGCCCCCGGGCAGGGCACGCCTCTTATGGCTACACCTTC.